These 15 T cell receptor beta chains share one sample of origin, sequenced in a study of identical twins. Via MiXCR, TCRdb re-called the 5' RACE reads, giving one row per CDR3 protein. This table holds about 470,000 distinct CDR3 sequences, roughly 26% found once. This same sample was also part of a study on T cells expressing NK-cell markers.

Sequenced input: CD4+ T cells sorted from blood. The origin of the receptors is a woman younger than 35 in good health.

This sequence joins TRBV20-1 and TRBJ2-1; 7 bases are a match to TRBD2. Unmatched junction bases numbered 5, after V lost 3 bases and J lost 3 bases. Per the germline V gene, CDR1 is DFQATT and CDR2 is SNEGSKA (reference sequence). The CDR3 has 14 residues. The CDR3 bases are TGCAGTGCTAGCCTCGGGAGGCGCTACAATGAGCAGTTCTTC. Its translation is CSASLGRRYNEQFF.

V is TRBV7-2 and J is TRBJ1-1, with D unclear. V was shortened by 1 base and J by 1 base, with 10 bases between the two germline ends. Germline V lookup: CDR1 SGHTA, CDR2 FQGNSA. This CDR3 contains 15 residues. The CDR3 nucleotides are TGTGCCAGCAGCTTAGGTTCCGTCACGAACACTGAAGCTTTCTTT. Translated: CASSLGSVTNTEAFF.

This clonotype was counted a few times. This rearrangement joins TRBV20-1 to TRBJ1-5; 8 bases agree with TRBD1. This CDR3 region has 13 residues. CDR1 is DFQATT, CDR2 SNEGSKA, per germline (reference sequence). The junction had 4 bases not matched to a gene; V was cut back by 5 bases and J by 4 bases. CDR3 region: CSAHRDRNQPQHF. Here the CDR3 DNA reads TGCAGTGCTCACCGGGACAGGAATCAGCCCCAGCATTTT.

The sample holds a few counts of this clonotype. The gene calls are TRBV2 and TRBJ2-3; TRBD1 matches 8 bases. V lost 6 bases and J lost 5; bases outside the gene matches: 4. Germline CDR1 reads SNHLY; CDR2 reads FYNNEI. The CDR3 has 13 residues. The CDR3 nucleotides read TGTGCCAGCAGACCGACAGGGGTAGATACGCAGTATTTT. This sequence encodes CASRPTGVDTQYF.

CDR3 residues: CSATLTSTDTQYF. For the CDR3, the DNA is TGCAGTGCTACTCTCACTAGCACAGATACGCAGTATTTT. The chain combines TRBV20-1 with TRBJ2-3; D unclear. CDR1 is DFQATT and CDR2 is SNEGSKA in the germline V gene (reference sequence). The CDR3 is made up of 13 amino acids. V lost 4 bases, J lost 0 bases, and 8 bases lay in between.

This clonotype was picked up a small number of times. The chain couples TRBV12-3 or TRBV12-4 to TRBJ1-2; D not resolved. This CDR3 spans 13 amino acids. V was shortened by 2 bases and J by 5 bases, with 9 bases between the two germline ends. CDR3 in amino acids: CASSLREFYGYTF. The CDR3 nucleotides are TGTGCCAGCAGTTTAAGAGAGTTTTATGGCTACACCTTC.

V is TRBV28 and J is TRBJ2-1, with TRBD2 as a possible D gene (6 bases). Between the trimmed V and J ends, which lost 5 bases and 6 bases, there was a span of 17 bases. Germline CDR1 MDHEN, CDR2 SYDVKM. The CDR3 length is 15 residues. The CDR3 region has the DNA TGTGCCAGCAGTGTCGGGGGACCAGGGAGCAATGAGCAGTTCTTC. This gives the protein CASSVGGPGSNEQFF.

The rearrangement joins TRBV5-1 to TRBJ2-5, with 7 positions matching TRBD2. After removal of 5 bases from V and 1 base from J, the junction contained 2 bases not matched to a gene. This CDR3 has 13 amino acids. Germline CDR1 is SGHRS and CDR2 is YFSETQ. The CDR3 reads CASRTSPQETQYF. CDR3 nucleotides: TGCGCCAGCAGGACTAGCCCCCAAGAGACCCAGTACTTC.

In its sample, this clonotype was seen a few times. The rearrangement joins TRBV27 to TRBJ2-7; D is possibly TRBD2 (5 bases). The CDR3 covers 15 residues. V shed 0 bases and J shed 0 bases, with 9 bases lying between them. Germline assignment: CDR1 MNHEY and CDR2 SMNVEV (reference sequence). The CDR3 bases are TGTGCCAGCAGTTTATCGGAGCGGCTCTCCTACGAGCAGTACTTC. Its translation is CASSLSERLSYEQYF.

The chain is built from TRBV20-1 and TRBJ2-7; 8 nucleotides match TRBD1. The length of the CDR3 is 15 residues. CDR1 is DFQATT and CDR2 is SNEGSKA in the germline V gene (reference sequence). The ends lost 2 bases at V and 5 bases at J; junction bases unmatched: 11. CDR3 nucleotide sequence: TGCAGTGCTAGACTCCAGCAGGGGGCGGCTCACGAGCAGTACTTC. This gives the protein CSARLQQGAAHEQYF.

The chain carries TRBV12-3 or TRBV12-4 and TRBJ2-3, with 7 bases matching TRBD2. The CDR3 sequence is 14 residues long. V was clipped by 2 bases and J by 4 bases; unmatched bases: 3. CDR3 in amino acids: CASSLRGSADTQYF. CDR3 DNA sequence: TGTGCCAGCAGTTTACGCGGGAGCGCAGATACGCAGTATTTT.

The chain recombines TRBV5-1 with TRBJ1-1; D call uncertain. V dropped 6 bases and J dropped 1 base, with 10 bases sitting between them. This CDR3 contains 13 residues. Germline V gives CDR1 SGHRS, CDR2 YFSETQ. The CDR3 loop reads CASTRRQNTEAFF. The CDR3 coding sequence is TGCGCCAGCACGAGGAGGCAGAACACTGAAGCTTTCTTT.

This clonotype has a handful of counts. The CDR3 spells CASSLDDSPLHF. The CDR3 DNA reads TGTGCCAGCAGCTTGGACGATTCACCCCTCCACTTT. V gene TRBV5-4 combines with J gene TRBJ1-6; unclear D gene. Per the germline V gene, CDR1 is SGHNT and CDR2 is YYREEE (reference sequence). V was pared by 0 bases and J by 8 bases, with 3 bases between. This CDR3 has 12 amino acids. Complete variable domain (other parts from reference TRBV5-4 and TRBJ1-6): ETGVTQSPTHLIKTRGQQVTLRCSSQSGHNTVSWYQQALGQGPQFIFQYYREEENGRGNFPPRFSGLQFPNYSSELNVNALELDDSALYLCASSLDDSPLHFGNGTRLTVT.

The chain has TRBV6-4 and TRBJ2-1; D is tentatively TRBD1 or TRBD2 (5 bases each). From germline, CDR1 is MRHNA and CDR2 SNTAGT. The CDR3 covers 14 residues. Trimming removed 8 bases from V and 9 bases from J, with 20 bases in between. CDR3 coding DNA: TGTGCCAGCCGAGCGATGGGGCCGAGCGGTGAGCAGTTCTTC. Protein: CASRAMGPSGEQFF.

The chain uses TRBV5-1 and TRBJ2-3, with a possible D match to TRBD1 (6 bases). This CDR3 is built from 15 residues. V was shortened by 2 bases and J by 1 base, with 11 bases between the two germline ends. Looked up from germline, CDR1 is SGHRS and CDR2 is YFSETQ. The CDR3 sequence is CASSLQGMGTDTQYF. CDR3 in DNA: TGCGCCAGCAGCTTACAGGGTATGGGCACAGATACGCAGTATTTT.